This T cell receptor (beta chain) originates from a study of identical twins. Per germline, CDR1 DFQATT and CDR2 SNEGSKA (reference sequence). V lost 0 bases to trimming and J lost 7 bases; unmatched junction nucleotides: 13. The CDR3 sequence is 16 residues long. In TCRdb, the 5' RACE reads were re-called with MiXCR into one record per CDR3 protein. The data hold 1.5 million to 2 million distinct CDR3 sequences, with around 33% observed a single time. The specimen was cord blood. The chain combines TRBV20-1 with TRBJ2-7, with 9 bases fitting TRBD2. This TCR came from a newborn girl in good health. The CDR3 nucleotides read TGCAGTGCTAGAGATGGAGCGGGAGGCTCCTACAATGAGCAGTACTTC. It encodes CSARDGAGGSYNEQYF.